The T cell receptor beta chain described here comes from a study of CD8 T cells in ankylosing spondylitis. TCRdb used MiXCR to reprocess the 5' RACE reads, holding one entry per CDR3 protein. Among approximately 190,000 distinct CDR3 sequences listed, approximately 12% were seen once. Germline lookup yields CDR1 SGHTA and CDR2 FQGNSA. The CDR3 loop spans 14 amino acids. Between the trimmed V and J ends, which lost 4 bases and 4 bases, there was a span of 13 bases. Findings of the study overall: Disease-associated clones were reportedly significantly overrepresented in matched ankylosing spondylitis synovial fluid. Disease-linked clones bore a CD8+ phenotype and were relatively rare in peripheral blood. What seemed typical of ankylosing spondylitis blood was a TCR beta motif built from about eight highly homologous variants.

This clonotype was observed a few times. Its target is unknown. V gene TRBV7-2 combines with J gene TRBJ2-5; possible D gene TRBD2, 6 bases. Sequences were obtained from blood, either unsorted or a sorted T cell fraction (not recorded which). The receptor was derived from a female donor with ankylosing spondylitis or in good health (not recorded which). CDR3 in amino acids: CASSYLAGSETQYF. CDR3 DNA: TGTGCCAGCAGCTATTTGGCGGGATCAGAGACCCAGTACTTC.